The clone carrying this T cell receptor beta chain was detected once. The CDR3 length is 12 residues. CDR1 is MNHNY, CDR2 SVGAGI, per germline (reference sequence). V dropped 6 bases and J dropped 6 bases, with 8 bases sitting between them. As handled by the study authors: Reference gene primer amplification yielded estimated nucleated cell counts. Method: immunoSEQ multiplex PCR; TCRdb's copy keeps in-frame clones and lacks some. V and J calls and clone size are given by that table; D and trimming were obtained from the DNA. This sample yields 60,000 to 90,000 clones, of which around 83% are seen a single time; around 20% belongs to the top ten. This entry belongs to a study of blood T cell repertoires in COVID-19. Study information: Spain, Italy and the United States supplied samples that represented acute and convalescent COVID-19. PBMCs, B-cell-depleted T cells, or T cells provided the cDNA or gDNA that made up the material.

Material for sequencing was peripheral blood. The TCR originated in a woman aged 45-60 years with acute or convalescent COVID-19. The chain recombines TRBV6-6 with TRBJ1-4, with a tentative D call TRBD1 (5 bases). The CDR3 spells CASRGGDEKLFF. The CDR3 region has the DNA TGTGCCAGCAGGGGGGGAGATGAAAAACTGTTTTTT.